These T cell receptor beta chains were read from a single sample in a study of response to subunit inactivated influenza vaccine. From the RT-PCR reads, TCRdb called clonotypes with MiXCR, one entry per CDR3 protein. The repertoire includes approximately 500,000 distinct CDR3 sequences, approximately 15% of them detected once, and around 10% sits in the top ten. The sample here was PBMCs from blood, taken roughly 12 days after vaccination. These receptors all come from a man between 50 and 59 years old who received an inactivated influenza vaccine. Each CDR3 is given with its conserved first and last residue. D genes are given only for firm matches. The size of a clone is reported for some rows only, either as once, few or many, or as a class for expanded clones.

cdr3_length j_call d_call clone_size v_call cdr3_aa cdr3_nt
17 TRBJ2-3 TRBD2 many TRBV7-2 CASSLARASGRLDTQYF TGTGCCAGCAGCTTAGCGAGGGCTAGCGGGAGGTTAGATACGCAGTATTTT
15 TRBJ2-2 TRBD2 . TRBV28 CASSLPGTSAGELFF TGTGCCAGCAGTTTACCCGGGACTAGCGCCGGGGAGCTGTTTTTT
15 TRBJ2-3 . few TRBV6-1 CASNRNTAGTDTQYF TGTGCCAGCAACCGAAATACAGCGGGCACAGATACGCAGTATTTT
12 TRBJ2-7 . few TRBV29-1 CSVGQPGYEQYF TGCAGCGTTGGACAGCCCGGCTACGAGCAGTACTTC
13 TRBJ2-7 . few TRBV4-1 CASSRHGGYEQYF TGCGCCAGCAGCCGACATGGAGGATACGAGCAGTACTTC
14 TRBJ2-7 TRBD1 few TRBV10-3 CAISVGQGVYEQYF TGTGCCATCAGTGTGGGACAGGGGGTCTACGAGCAGTACTTC
14 TRBJ2-1 TRBD2 . TRBV4-3 CASSQDLAGGREFF TGCGCCAGCAGCCAAGACCTAGCGGGAGGACGGGAGTTCTTC
15 TRBJ2-1 TRBD1 . TRBV4-3 CASSLGQGQRNEQFF TGCGCCAGCAGCCTTGGACAGGGTCAACGCAATGAGCAGTTCTTC
12 TRBJ2-7 . few TRBV18 CASVSETGEQYF TGTGCCAGCGTTTCAGAAACCGGCGAGCAGTACTTC
13 TRBJ1-4 . few TRBV29-1 CSARGVANEKLFF TGCAGCGCCCGGGGGGTGGCGAATGAAAAACTGTTTTTT